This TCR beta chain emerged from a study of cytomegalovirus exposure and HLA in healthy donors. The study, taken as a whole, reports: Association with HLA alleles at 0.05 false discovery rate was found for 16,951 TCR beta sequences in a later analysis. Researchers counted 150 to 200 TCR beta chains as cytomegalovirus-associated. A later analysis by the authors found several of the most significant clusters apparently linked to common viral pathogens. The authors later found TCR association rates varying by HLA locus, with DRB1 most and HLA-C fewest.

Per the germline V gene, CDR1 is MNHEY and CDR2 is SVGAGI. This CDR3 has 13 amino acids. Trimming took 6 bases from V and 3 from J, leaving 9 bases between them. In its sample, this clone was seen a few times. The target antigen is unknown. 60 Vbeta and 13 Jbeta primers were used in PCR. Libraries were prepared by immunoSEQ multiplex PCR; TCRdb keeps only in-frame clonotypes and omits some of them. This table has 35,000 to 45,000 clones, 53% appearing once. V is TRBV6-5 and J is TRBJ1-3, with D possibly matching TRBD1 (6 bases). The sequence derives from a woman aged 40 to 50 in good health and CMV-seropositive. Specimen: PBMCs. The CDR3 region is CASRLTGGNTIYF. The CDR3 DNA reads TGTGCCAGCAGGTTGACAGGTGGAAACACCATATATTTT.